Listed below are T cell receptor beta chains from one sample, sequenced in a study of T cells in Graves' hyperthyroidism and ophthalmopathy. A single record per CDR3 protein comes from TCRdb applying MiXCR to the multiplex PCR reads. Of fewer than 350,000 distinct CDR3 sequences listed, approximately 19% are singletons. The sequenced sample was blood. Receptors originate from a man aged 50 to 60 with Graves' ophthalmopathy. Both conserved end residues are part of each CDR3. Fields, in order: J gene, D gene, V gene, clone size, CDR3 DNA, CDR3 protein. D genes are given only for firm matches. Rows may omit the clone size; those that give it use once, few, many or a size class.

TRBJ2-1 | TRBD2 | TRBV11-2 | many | TGTGCCAGCACCGAAGGAACTAGCGCCACCTACAATGAGCAGTTCTTC | CASTEGTSATYNEQFF
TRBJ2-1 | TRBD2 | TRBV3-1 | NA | TGTGCCAGCAGCCAATCTGCTTTGACTAGCGGGAGGGGGGAGCAGTTCTTC | CASSQSALTSGRGEQFF
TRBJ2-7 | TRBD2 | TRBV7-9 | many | TGTGCCAGCAGCCCGCTGGGACTAGCGGCCCCTTACGAGCAGTACTTC | CASSPLGLAAPYEQYF
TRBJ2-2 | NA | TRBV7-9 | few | TGTGCCAGCAGCCTCCAAGGGGGATTAAGCGGGGAGCTGTTTTTT | CASSLQGGLSGELFF
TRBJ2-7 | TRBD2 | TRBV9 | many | TGTGCCAGCAGCGTAGGGAGCGGGGGCCTCTCCTACGAGCAGTACTTC | CASSVGSGGLSYEQYF
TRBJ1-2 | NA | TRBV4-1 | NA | TGCGCCAGCAGCCAAGAAGGGACGGGGGCTAACTATGGCTACACCTTC | CASSQEGTGANYGYTF
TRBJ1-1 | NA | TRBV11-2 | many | TGTGCCAGCAGCTTGTCCCCATTCTCAGGTGAAGCTTTCTTT | CASSLSPFSGEAFF
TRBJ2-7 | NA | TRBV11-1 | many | TGTGCCAGCAGCGAAAGGGGCTACGAGCAGTACTTC | CASSERGYEQYF
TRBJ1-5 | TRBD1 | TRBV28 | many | TGTGCCAGCAGTACCCGGGACAGGGGGAAGAATCAGCCCCAGCATTTT | CASSTRDRGKNQPQHF
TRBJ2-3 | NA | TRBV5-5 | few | TGTGCCAGCAGCTCCACTAGGGCGGAAGAAAGAGATACGCAGTATTTT | CASSSTRAEERDTQYF
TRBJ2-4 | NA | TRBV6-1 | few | TGTGCCAGCAGCGACGGAGCCAAAAACATTCAGTACTTC | CASSDGAKNIQYF
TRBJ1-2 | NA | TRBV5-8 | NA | TGTGCCAGCAGCTTGGCCGGCAAAGGGATCTTCTATGGCTACACCTTC | CASSLAGKGIFYGYTF
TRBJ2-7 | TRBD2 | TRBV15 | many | TGTGCCACCAGCACACTCCCCGAGACTAGCGGGAGCTACTCCTACGAGCAGTACTTC | CATSTLPETSGSYSYEQYF
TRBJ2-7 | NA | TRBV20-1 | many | TGCAGTGCTATGGACCCGACAAGGGAGCAGTACTTC | CSAMDPTREQYF
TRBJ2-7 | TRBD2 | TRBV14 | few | TGTGCCAGCAGCCAGCGGACTAGCGGGAGGGAAGAGCAGTACTTC | CASSQRTSGREEQYF
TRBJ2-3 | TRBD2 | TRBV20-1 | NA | TGCAGTGCCCCCGTGGTAGCGGGAGTGGGAGATACGCAGTATTTT | CSAPVVAGVGDTQYF
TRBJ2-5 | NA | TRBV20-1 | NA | TGCAGTGCTAGAGATCTTTTAGGAAAGGCCCCAGAGACCCAGTACTTC | CSARDLLGKAPETQYF
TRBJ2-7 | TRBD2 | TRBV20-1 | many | TGCAGTGCCCCAAGGGCGGGAGGGCAGTACGAGCAGTACTTC | CSAPRAGGQYEQYF
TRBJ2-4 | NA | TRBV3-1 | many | TGTGCCAGCAGCCCCAGTGGGGACATTCAGTACTTC | CASSPSGDIQYF
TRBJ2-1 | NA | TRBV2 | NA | TGTGCCAGCAGTGTAAGGCGGAGCTCCTACAATAAGCAGTTCTTC | CASSVRRSSYNKQFF
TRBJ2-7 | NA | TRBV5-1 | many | TGCGCCAGCAGCTTGGTCGGGACACAATACGAGCAGTACTTC | CASSLVGTQYEQYF
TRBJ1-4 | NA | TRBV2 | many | TGTGCCAGCAGTGGGGCAGGGCGAACTAATGAAAAACTGTTTTTT | CASSGAGRTNEKLFF
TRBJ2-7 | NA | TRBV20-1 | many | TGCAGTGCTAGAAGTGCAGGCGACTACGAGCAGTACTTC | CSARSAGDYEQYF
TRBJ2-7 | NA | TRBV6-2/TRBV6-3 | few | TGTGCCAGCAGTCCCCTTAGGATGGGCTACGAGCAGTACTTC | CASSPLRMGYEQYF
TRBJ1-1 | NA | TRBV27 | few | TGTGCCAGCAGTTTCAGGCGAAGCAGCGAAGCTTTCTTT | CASSFRRSSEAFF
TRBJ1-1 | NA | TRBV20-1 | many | TGCAGTGCTAGAGATCTTGATGTAGGGTCCACTGAAGCTTTCTTT | CSARDLDVGSTEAFF
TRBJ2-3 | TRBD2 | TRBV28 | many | TGTGCCAGCAGTTTGACGGGGGAGGGAGATACGCAGTATTTT | CASSLTGEGDTQYF
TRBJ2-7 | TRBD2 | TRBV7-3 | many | TGTGCCAGCAGCCTCGGGAGGAACTACGAGCAGTACTTC | CASSLGRNYEQYF
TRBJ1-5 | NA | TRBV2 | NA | TGTGCCAGCAGTGAATCCCGCCACCGCAGGTATTTT | CASSESRHRRYF
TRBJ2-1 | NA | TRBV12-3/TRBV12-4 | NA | TGTGCCATCACTTCGGGAAATTCAAACAATGAGCAGTTCTTC | CAITSGNSNNEQFF
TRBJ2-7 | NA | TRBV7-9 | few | TGTGCCAGCAGCTTAGATGTACTAGCATACGAGCAGTACTTC | CASSLDVLAYEQYF
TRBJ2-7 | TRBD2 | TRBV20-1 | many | TGCAGTGCTAGTATTAGCGGGAGGGGCGAGCAGTACTTC | CSASISGRGEQYF
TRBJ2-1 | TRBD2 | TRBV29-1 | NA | TGCAGCGTTGAATCTAGCGGGAGATTGAATGAGCAGTTCTTC | CSVESSGRLNEQFF
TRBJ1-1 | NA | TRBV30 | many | TGTGCCTGGAGTGCTGGGGGGCAAGGGGCTGAAGCTTTCTTT | CAWSAGGQGAEAFF
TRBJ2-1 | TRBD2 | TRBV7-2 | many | TGTGCCAGCAGCTTAGCTGGAGCGGGGTCCAATGAGCAGTTCTTC | CASSLAGAGSNEQFF
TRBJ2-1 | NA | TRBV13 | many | TGTGCCAGCAACAGCGCTTTGGAAGCCGAGCAGTTCTTC | CASNSALEAEQFF
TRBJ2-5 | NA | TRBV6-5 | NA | TGTGCCAGCAGTTACCGGAGGGAGACCCAGTACTTC | CASSYRRETQYF
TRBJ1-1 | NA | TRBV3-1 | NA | TGTGCCAGCAGCAGGGAGGAGGGCGGTGAAGCTTTCTTT | CASSREEGGEAFF